The 28 T cell receptor beta chains listed next were all sequenced from one sample in a study of cytomegalovirus exposure and HLA in healthy donors. With 60 Vbeta and 13 Jbeta primers, the PCR was carried out. Sequencing used immunoSEQ multiplex PCR; TCRdb keeps in-frame clones, though not all of them. The sample has 120,000 or so clones; around 79% are singletons. The sample taken for sequencing was PBMCs. These receptors all stem from a woman between 40 and 55 years old in good health and CMV-seronegative.

Comments on this clone: The same CDR3 can be traced to other DNA sequences in this sample. This chain uses TRBV18 with TRBJ1-5; D may be TRBD1 (5 bases). Trimming shortened V by 4 bases and J by 5 bases, and 9 bases separated the two germline ends. The CDR3 contains 13 residues. Germline CDR1 and CDR2: KGHSH and LQKENI. This CDR3 is CASSQGRDQPQHF. The CDR3 bases are TGTGCCAGCTCACAGGGGAGGGATCAGCCCCAGCATTTT. The full variable domain, rest sourced from reference TRBV18 and TRBJ1-5, is NAGVMQNPRHLVRRRGQEARLRCSPMKGHSHVYWYRQLPEEGLKFMVYLQKENIIDESGMPKERFSAEFPKEGPSILRIQQVVRGDSAAYFCASSQGRDQPQHFGDGTRLSIL.

The V and J genes are TRBV5-5 and TRBJ2-5; a possible D gene is TRBD2 (6 bases). The CDR3 loop spans 16 amino acids. Trimming stripped 4 bases from V and 4 bases from J, with 20 bases between. CDR1 and CDR2 (germline): SGHKS, YYEKEE (reference sequence). The CDR3 sequence is CASSQVSGGPGETQYF. CDR3 nucleotide sequence: TGTGCCAGCAGCCAAGTTAGCGGAGGCCCTGGAGAGACCCAGTACTTC. Filled out from reference TRBV5-5 and TRBJ2-5, the complete variable domain reads DAGVTQSPTHLIKTRGQQVTLRCSPISGHKSVSWYQQVLGQGPQFIFQYYEKEERGRGNFPDRFSARQFPNYSSELNVNALLLGDSALYLCASSQVSGGPGETQYFGPGTRLLVL.

The chain has TRBV28 and TRBJ1-2; TRBD1 aligns across 7 bases. The germline gives CDR1 MDHEN, CDR2 SYDVKM. The CDR3 spans 14 residues. V was clipped by 3 bases and J by 2 bases; unmatched bases: 3. CDR3 in DNA: TGTGCCAGCAGTTTTGGGACAGTCAACTATGGCTACACCTTC. Amino acid sequence: CASSFGTVNYGYTF.

The gene calls are TRBV7-2 and TRBJ2-7; TRBD1 matches 10 bases. The CDR3 loop spans 13 amino acids. CDR1 SGHTA and CDR2 FQGNSA come from the germline V gene. Unmatched junction bases numbered 5, after V lost 4 bases and J lost 8 bases. The DNA for the CDR3 is TGTGCCAGCAGCTCCAGGGGACAGGGGAAGCAGTACTTC. Protein product: CASSSRGQGKQYF.

This chain joins TRBV27 and TRBJ2-7; a possible D gene is TRBD2 (5 bases). The CDR3 contains 15 residues. The ends were cut back, 3 bases at V and 0 bases at J, with 12 bases in the middle. From germline, CDR1 is MNHEY and CDR2 SMNVEV (reference sequence). Here the CDR3 reads CASSLAGGSSYEQYF. CDR3 in DNA: TGTGCCAGCAGTTTGGCGGGTGGGAGCTCCTACGAGCAGTACTTC.

The genes are TRBV7-2 and TRBJ2-7; D not certain. This CDR3 is built from 14 residues. Germline CDR1 SGHTA, CDR2 FQGNSA. V lost 5 bases and J lost 6, with 17 bases in between. In DNA form, the CDR3 reads TGTGCCAGCAGCGCGAGTGTAGCTACCACCGAGCAGTACTTC. Translated: CASSASVATTEQYF.

In regard to this clone: The junction departs from the called germline gene at one end, perhaps through a read error. The chain couples TRBV7-9 to TRBJ1-4; 7 bases match TRBD1. CDR1 SEHNR and CDR2 FQNEAQ come from the germline V gene (reference sequence). The CDR3 contains 15 residues. CDR3 in amino acids: CSSKDDRAGDEKLFF. CDR3 coding DNA: TGTTCCAGCAAAGACGACAGGGCCGGGGATGAAAAACTGTTTTTT.

The rearrangement links TRBV13 to TRBJ2-7; 12 positions agree with TRBD2. Germline CDR1 reads PRHDT; CDR2 reads FYEKMQ (reference sequence). V dropped 5 bases and J dropped 4; count of bases not matched to a gene: 6. This CDR3 region has 15 residues. The CDR3 sequence is CASSHRTSGNYEQYF. The CDR3 bases are TGTGCCAGCAGCCACCGGACTAGCGGGAATTACGAGCAGTACTTC.

The genes are TRBV29-1 and TRBJ1-2; D remains ambiguous. Trimming pared 5 bases from V and 4 bases from J, leaving 5 bases between. This CDR3 is built from 10 residues. Germline V gene lookup returns CDR1 SQVTM and CDR2 ANQGSEA. The CDR3 nucleotides are TGCAGCGTTTACATCTATGGCTACACCTTC. Translation gives CSVYIYGYTF.

This chain connects TRBV7-6 to TRBJ1-1, with TRBD1 matching 8 bases. The CDR3 totals 14 residues. In germline, CDR1 is SGHVS, CDR2 FNYEAQ. V shed 1 base and J 4 bases; nucleotides not matched to a gene: 2. CDR3 residues: CASSLGTGSTEAFF. The DNA of the CDR3 is TGTGCCAGCAGCTTAGGGACAGGGTCCACTGAAGCTTTCTTT.

This clone was counted only a few times. V gene TRBV7-2 combines with J gene TRBJ1-2, with D uncertain. Germline assignment: CDR1 SGHTA and CDR2 FQGNSA. This CDR3 has 14 amino acids. With 4 bases removed from V and 5 bases from J, the gap between germline ends came to 14 bases. The CDR3 DNA reads TGTGCCAGCAGCTCCTATACGAGGATTTATGGCTACACCTTC. Translation gives CASSSYTRIYGYTF.

This clone has more than one count but fewer than ten. The rearrangement joins TRBV10-1 to TRBJ2-3; unclear D gene. The CDR3 is 14 amino acids. The V and J ends lost 2 bases and 6 bases respectively, with 12 bases between them. The germline V gene has CDR1 WNHNN and CDR2 SYGVQD (reference sequence). CDR3 protein: CASSEHPRADTQYF. The CDR3 nucleotides are TGCGCCAGCAGTGAGCACCCTAGAGCGGATACGCAGTATTTT.

V and J are TRBV9 and TRBJ1-2, with D perhaps matching TRBD1 (5 bases). This CDR3 has 15 amino acids. Germline loops: CDR1 SGDLS, CDR2 YYNGEE. The ends were cut back, 4 bases at V and 6 bases at J, with 19 bases in the middle. In DNA, the CDR3 is TGTGCCAGCAGCCGCCAATTAAGGGCGGGGGATGGCTACACCTTC. This encodes CASSRQLRAGDGYTF.

As for this clone: The junction departs from the called germline gene at one end, perhaps through a read error. This sequence joins TRBV11-2 and TRBJ2-5, with D possibly being TRBD2 (6 bases). CDR3 size: 13 residues. CDR1 is SGHAT, CDR2 FQNNGV, per germline. The DNA for the CDR3 is TGTGCCAGCAGCTTCGCGGGAAAAGAGGCCCAGTACTTC. Translating gives CASSFAGKEAQYF.

Here the CDR3 reads CASSHVPGQGTTEAFF. CDR3 coding DNA: TGTGCCAGTAGCCACGTCCCGGGACAGGGAACGACTGAAGCTTTCTTT. The gene calls are TRBV19 and TRBJ1-1, with 9 bases that match TRBD1. CDR1 LNHDA and CDR2 SQIVND come from the germline V gene (reference sequence). Trimming removed 6 bases from V and 5 bases from J; junction bases left unmatched: 13. The CDR3 covers 16 residues.

The chain carries TRBV7-6 and TRBJ2-7; 12 nucleotides line up with TRBD2. Germline loops: CDR1 SGHVS, CDR2 FNYEAQ. The CDR3 is made up of 15 amino acids. V was clipped by 5 bases and J by 5 bases; unmatched bases: 7. The DNA of the CDR3 is TGTGCCAGCAGCCTAAGGGCTAGCGGGAGGGACGAGCAGTACTTC. Translation: CASSLRASGRDEQYF.

This clone was observed a handful of times. The chain carries TRBV7-9 and TRBJ2-2; 9 bases map to TRBD2. The CDR3 extends over 14 amino acids. Germline V gene sequence: CDR1 SEHNR, CDR2 FQNEAQ (reference sequence). V lost 6 bases and J lost 7; bases outside the gene matches: 6. The CDR3 DNA sequence: TGTGCCAGCAGTAGTAGCGGGAGCGGCGGGGAGCTGTTTTTT. Its translation: CASSSSGSGGELFF.

The chain uses TRBV7-2 and TRBJ2-7; no firm D call. Trimming took 1 base from V and 0 from J, leaving 7 bases between them. CDR1 and CDR2 (germline): SGHTA, FQGNSA. This CDR3 has 14 amino acids. The DNA of the CDR3 is TGTGCCAGCAGCTTAGTTGTACTCTCCTACGAGCAGTACTTC. Encoded protein: CASSLVVLSYEQYF.

This chain connects TRBV2 to TRBJ2-1; 10 bases are a match to TRBD1. The V and J ends lost 5 bases and 5 bases, in that order; junction bases with no gene match: 6. The germline V gene encodes CDR1 SNHLY and CDR2 FYNNEI. There are 15 residues in the CDR3. The CDR3 region is CASSWDRGSDNEQFF. As DNA, the CDR3 is TGTGCCAGCAGTTGGGACAGGGGTAGCGACAATGAGCAGTTCTTC.

This chain uses TRBV7-2 with TRBJ1-3; D call uncertain. This CDR3 spans 13 amino acids. Germline V CDR1 and CDR2: SGHTA, FQGNSA. V shed 1 base and J shed 7 bases, with 8 bases lying between them. CDR3 region: CASSLVSTNTIYF. The CDR3 nucleotides are TGTGCCAGCAGCTTAGTTAGCACGAACACCATATATTTT.

The chain has TRBV28 and TRBJ1-6; 8 nucleotides align to TRBD1. This CDR3 is 15 amino acids long. J was trimmed by 8 bases and V by 2 bases; bases with no gene match: 5. CDR1 is MDHEN and CDR2 is SYDVKM in the germline V gene. Here the CDR3 DNA reads TGTGCCAGCAGTTTAGCCGGGACAGGCGATTCACCCCTCCACTTT. Translation gives CASSLAGTGDSPLHF.

V usage is TRBV5-8 and J usage is TRBJ2-5; D possibly corresponds to TRBD1 (7 bases). The germline V gene has CDR1 SGHTS and CDR2 YDEGEE. This CDR3 contains 15 residues. V was shortened by 0 bases and J by 11 bases, with 20 bases between the two germline ends. CDR3 sequence: CASSLGGGGPQEQYF. Written as DNA, the CDR3 is TGTGCCAGCAGCTTGGGCGGAGGGGGCCCTCAGGAGCAGTACTTC. The whole variable domain, remainder taken from reference TRBV5-8 and TRBJ2-5, is EAGVTQSPTHLIKTRGQQATLRCSPISGHTSVYWYQQALGLGLQFLLWYDEGEERNRGNFPPRFSGRQFPNYSSELNVNALELEDSALYLCASSLGGGGPQEQYFGPGTRLLVL.

V is TRBV4-2 and J is TRBJ2-3; 14 bases agree with TRBD2. Germline assignment: CDR1 LGHNA and CDR2 YNFKEQ. This CDR3 is 17 amino acids long. V was pared by 3 bases and J by 7 bases, with 9 bases of the junction left unmatched. CDR3 residues: CASSQGTSGSIWNTQYF. The CDR3 DNA sequence: TGTGCCAGCAGCCAGGGGACTAGCGGGAGTATTTGGAATACGCAGTATTTT.

CDR3 sequence (DNA): TGTGCCAGCAGACCCGGGTTGGATAATGAAAAACTGTTTTTT. This codes for CASRPGLDNEKLFF. V and J are TRBV7-9 and TRBJ1-4; no clear D. V was clipped by 6 bases and J by 4 bases, with 12 bases between them. There are 14 residues in the CDR3. Germline CDR1 SEHNR, CDR2 FQNEAQ (reference sequence).

The chain couples TRBV28 to TRBJ1-3; a weak D match, TRBD1 (5 bases). Trimming pared 6 bases from V and 0 bases from J, leaving 18 bases between. From germline, CDR1 is MDHEN and CDR2 SYDVKM. The CDR3 spans 17 residues. CDR3 nucleotide sequence: TGTGCCAGCAGCCAAGGATTGGGGGGGAGCTCTGGAAACACCATATATTTT. Translated, it gives CASSQGLGGSSGNTIYF.

This chain joins TRBV5-6 and TRBJ2-5; D gene ambiguous. V was trimmed by 1 base and J by 4 bases, leaving 11 bases between them. This CDR3 region has 14 residues. CDR1 SGHDT and CDR2 YYEEEE come from the germline V gene. In nucleotides, the CDR3 is TGTGCCAGCAGCTTGCTTTCGAGCCGAGAGACCCAGTACTTC. Protein product: CASSLLSSRETQYF. Full variable domain (missing parts from reference TRBV5-6 and TRBJ2-5): DAGVTQSPTHLIKTRGQQVTLRCSPKSGHDTVSWYQQALGQGPQFIFQYYEEEERQRGNFPDRFSGHQFPNYSSELNVNALLLGDSALYLCASSLLSSRETQYFGPGTRLLVL.

This chain connects TRBV6-6 to TRBJ2-7; no reliable D call. Germline CDR1 reads MNHNY; CDR2 reads SVGAGI (reference sequence). The CDR3 totals 13 residues. V was pared by 2 bases and J by 2 bases, with 7 bases between. The CDR3 region is CASSYRVTYEQYF. In nucleotides, the CDR3 is TGTGCCAGCAGTTACCGGGTCACCTACGAGCAGTACTTC.

This clone has just one count. The chain couples TRBV28 to TRBJ1-4, with D perhaps TRBD1 (5 bases). This CDR3 comprises 17 residues. Germline lookup yields CDR1 MDHEN and CDR2 SYDVKM. Between the trimmed V and J ends, which lost 6 bases and 0 bases, there was a span of 17 bases. The CDR3 coding sequence is TGTGCCAGCAGCGTCCGGTTGGGGCGACCAACTAATGAAAAACTGTTTTTT. The encoded protein is CASSVRLGRPTNEKLFF.